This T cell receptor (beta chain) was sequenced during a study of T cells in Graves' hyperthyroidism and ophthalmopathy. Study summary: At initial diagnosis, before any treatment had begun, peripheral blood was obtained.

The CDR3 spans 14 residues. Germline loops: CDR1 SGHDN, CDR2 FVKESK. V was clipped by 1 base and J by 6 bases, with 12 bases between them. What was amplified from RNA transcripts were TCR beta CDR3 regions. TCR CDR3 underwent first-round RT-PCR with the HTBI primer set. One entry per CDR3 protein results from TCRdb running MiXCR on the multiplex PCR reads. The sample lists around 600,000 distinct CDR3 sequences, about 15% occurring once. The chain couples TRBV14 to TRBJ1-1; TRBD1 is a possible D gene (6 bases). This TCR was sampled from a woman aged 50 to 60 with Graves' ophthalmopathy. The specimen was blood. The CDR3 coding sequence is TGTGCCAGCAGCCAAGCGGGGGGCCACGCTGAAGCTTTCTTT. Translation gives CASSQAGGHAEAFF.